Described below is a single T cell receptor (beta chain) sequence and its context. The data are from a study of blood T cell repertoires in COVID-19. Across the whole study: Samples taken during acute and convalescent COVID-19 were collected in the United States, Italy and Spain. Nucleic acid was either cDNA or gDNA, and it came from T cells, B-cell-depleted T cells, or PBMCs.

The ends were cut back, 6 bases at V and 0 bases at J, with 9 bases in the middle. The CDR3 contains 13 residues. Per the germline V gene, CDR1 is SQVTM and CDR2 is ANQGSEA. Authors' methods: Amplifying reference gene primers gave estimates of nucleated cell counts. Clones were sequenced by immunoSEQ multiplex PCR, and TCRdb holds only the in-frame ones, with some missing. Clonal size and the V and J genes are those of that table, whereas D and trimming came from the DNA. Of roughly 120,000 clones in the sample, about 79% were seen once. The V and J genes are TRBV29-1 and TRBJ2-1; D is perhaps TRBD2 (6 bases). The source is a woman over 75 with active or convalescent COVID-19. What was sequenced was peripheral blood. CDR3 in DNA: TGCAGCGTCCAGGGACTCTCCTACAATGAGCAGTTCTTC. Residues: CSVQGLSYNEQFF.